The sequence of this T cell receptor (beta chain) was determined in a study of T cells after posttransplantation cyclophosphamide. This CDR3 has 17 amino acids. Germline V gives CDR1 MNHEY, CDR2 SMNVEV (reference sequence). The J segment lost 3 bases and the V segment lost 3 bases, leaving 13 bases of the junction unmatched. Profiling relied on immunoSEQ multiplex PCR, and the TCRdb table lists in-frame clones only, not all of them. The sample includes approximately 35,000 clones, none of them occurring once. This clone was counted many times. What it binds is unknown. Broader study findings: Recipient CMV seropositivity and CMV reactivation strongly tracked TRB clonality.

The sequenced sample consisted of PBMCs. The chain combines TRBV27 with TRBJ2-7; 8 bases are shared with TRBD1. The receptor comes from a girl aged 5-17 years in good health, CMV-negative, and a related stem cell transplant donor. CDR3 in amino acids: CASSFLHPRTGFYEQYF. The DNA of the CDR3 is TGTGCCAGCAGTTTCCTCCACCCAAGGACAGGGTTCTACGAGCAGTACTTC.